The 14 T cell receptor beta chains listed next were all sequenced from one sample in a study of metastatic and nonmetastatic thyroid tumors. TCRdb reprocessed the PCR reads using MiXCR. The sample lists about 12,000 clones, 32% seen once, with over 9.5% in the top ten. There were no patients who had received any treatment before thyroid surgery. Input material: tumor tissue. These receptors came from a female donor with papillary thyroid cancer or a benign thyroid nodule (not recorded which). Some clones in this sample may be carry-over from other donors' samples.

CDR3 sequence reads: CASSEANSLYEQYF. The CDR3 coding sequence is TGTGCCAGCAGTGAAGCGAATAGCCTCTACGAGCAGTACTTC. J is TRBJ2-7 and V is TRBV6-1, with D unclear. Germline V gene sequence: CDR1 MNHNS, CDR2 SASEGT. Trimming stripped 0 bases from V and 3 bases from J, with 9 bases between. This CDR3 comprises 14 residues.

The chain recombines TRBV28 with TRBJ2-7; 7 nucleotides align to TRBD2. The CDR3 totals 13 residues. Germline CDR1 is MDHEN and CDR2 is SYDVKM. Trimming at V came to 6 bases and at J to 9 bases, leaving 11 bases not matched to a gene. CDR3 protein: CASSTGDYRRQYF. The DNA of the CDR3 is TGTGCCAGCAGCACCGGGGACTATCGGAGGCAGTACTTC.

The J gene is TRBJ2-7, the V gene TRBV10-2; D may be TRBD2 (5 bases). Per germline, CDR1 WSHSY and CDR2 SAAADI. V shed 4 bases and J shed 2 bases, with 15 bases lying between them. This CDR3 is built from 15 residues. The chain's CDR3 is CASSVGLAGPYEQYF. CDR3 DNA sequence: TGCGCCAGCAGTGTCGGGCTAGCCGGCCCCTACGAGCAGTACTTC.

The table lists this clone with many counts. V usage is TRBV9 and J usage is TRBJ2-1; D possibly corresponds to TRBD2 (6 bases). V was shortened by 4 bases and J by 4 bases, with 15 bases between the two germline ends. The germline CDR1 and CDR2 sequences are SGDLS and YYNGEE. The CDR3 has 15 residues. CDR3 region: CASSTTLSGYNEQFF. As DNA, the CDR3 is TGTGCCAGCAGCACCACCCTTAGCGGTTACAATGAGCAGTTCTTC. The whole variable domain, remainder taken from reference TRBV9 and TRBJ2-1, is DSGVTQTPKHLITATGQRVTLRCSPRSGDLSVYWYQQSLDQGLQFLIQYYNGEERAKGNILERFSAQQFPDLHSELNLSSLELGDSALYFCASSTTLSGYNEQFFGPGTRLTVL.

This clone rates as medium-sized. The chain combines TRBV24-1 with TRBJ1-1; perhaps TRBD1 as D (6 bases). V dropped 3 bases and J dropped 3 bases, with 13 bases sitting between them. From germline, CDR1 is KGHDR and CDR2 SFDVKD. This CDR3 has 15 residues. The CDR3: CATSDHQGLYTEAFF. The DNA for the CDR3 is TGTGCCACCAGTGATCACCAGGGGCTCTACACTGAAGCTTTCTTT.

This clone was recorded many times. The rearrangement links TRBV24-1 to TRBJ2-3; TRBD2 agrees at 10 bases. CDR3 length equals 15 residues. Trimming at V came to 3 bases and at J to 6 bases, leaving 5 bases not matched to a gene. Germline V lookup: CDR1 KGHDR, CDR2 SFDVKD. CDR3 residues: CATSDPSGRGDTQYF. Here the CDR3 DNA reads TGTGCCACCAGTGATCCTAGCGGGAGAGGGGATACGCAGTATTTT.

V is TRBV29-1 and J is TRBJ2-3; 9 nucleotides match TRBD1. J lost 7 bases, V lost 7 bases, and 15 bases had no gene match. Looked up from germline, CDR1 is SQVTM and CDR2 is ANQGSEA. The CDR3 is made up of 15 amino acids. This CDR3 reads CSARVGTGWTYTQYF. The CDR3 DNA follows: TGCAGCGCCAGAGTGGGGACAGGGTGGACATATACGCAGTATTTT.

The gene calls are TRBV7-3 and TRBJ2-3; no firm D call. CDR1 and CDR2 from the germline V gene are SGHTA and FQGTGA. This CDR3 spans 14 amino acids. The V end lost 5 bases, the J end lost 6 bases, and 15 bases lay between the germline ends. For the CDR3, the DNA is TGTGCCAGCAGCGATCTAGGCTTTGGGGATACGCAGTATTTT. It codes for CASSDLGFGDTQYF.

V is TRBV4-1 and J is TRBJ1-5, with D possibly being TRBD1 (5 bases). Per the germline V gene, CDR1 is MGHRA and CDR2 is YSYEKL. Trimming pared 1 base from V and 1 base from J, leaving 8 bases between. CDR3 length: 15 residues. The CDR3 nucleotides read TGCGCCAGCAGCCAAGTCCCAGGGAGCAATCAGCCCCAGCATTTT. It specifies CASSQVPGSNQPQHF.

The CDR3 nucleotides read TGTGCCAGCAGTTCGATGGCCTCCTACGAGCAGTACTTC. This encodes CASSSMASYEQYF. The rearrangement links TRBV6-1 to TRBJ2-7; D gene ambiguous. There are 13 residues in the CDR3. Looked up from germline, CDR1 is MNHNS and CDR2 is SASEGT. Trimming cost V 5 bases and J 0 bases, with 8 bases left between them.

The chain joins TRBV20-1 to TRBJ2-3, with no clear D. Germline CDR1 is DFQATT and CDR2 is SNEGSKA (reference sequence). This CDR3 is 12 amino acids long. V gave up 5 bases and J gave up 4 bases, with 10 bases separating them. The CDR3 spells CSAPPFADTQYF. In DNA form, the CDR3 reads TGCAGTGCTCCCCCCTTTGCAGATACGCAGTATTTT.

The J gene is TRBJ2-1, the V gene TRBV30; tentative D call: TRBD2 (5 bases). Germline V gene data show CDR1 as GTSNPN and CDR2 as SVGIG (reference sequence). The CDR3 is 13 residues long. Trimming took 2 bases from V and 9 from J, leaving 14 bases between them. The CDR3 bases are TGTGCCTGGAGTTCTAGCTCAGGTAGTGAGCAGTTCTTC. It yields the protein CAWSSSSGSEQFF. The entire variable domain, with the rest obtained from reference TRBV30 and TRBJ2-1, is as follows: SQTIHQWPATLVQPVGSPLSLECTVEGTSNPNLYWYRQAAGRGLQLLFYSVGIGQISSEVPQNLSASRPQDRQFILSSKKLLLSDSGFYLCAWSSSSGSEQFFGPGTRLTVL.

The chain couples TRBV12-5 to TRBJ1-5; D gene uncertain. V was pared by 7 bases and J by 2 bases, with 6 bases between. The CDR3 consists of 12 residues. The germline gives CDR1 LGHNT, CDR2 FRNRAP. CDR3 region: CASDDGNQPQHF. The DNA of the CDR3 is TGTGCTAGTGACGATGGCAATCAGCCCCAGCATTTT.

Ten or more counts support this clone. The chain links TRBV7-2 to TRBJ2-5, with 9 bases aligning to TRBD2. Trimming took 1 base from V and 4 from J; bases not matched to a gene: 1. Germline V gene lookup returns CDR1 SGHTA and CDR2 FQGNSA. This CDR3 spans 14 amino acids. This CDR3 is CASSLGAGGETQYF. The CDR3 coding sequence is TGTGCCAGCAGCTTAGGAGCGGGGGGAGAGACCCAGTACTTC.